The subject of this entry is one T cell receptor (beta chain). Its specificity is unknown. Sequence at one end of the junction differs from germline and may be a read error. TCRbeta libraries were built with three rounds of nested PCR, modified from ARM-PCR. MiXCR, run by TCRdb on the multiplex PCR reads, gives a single entry per CDR3 protein. The table records fewer than 150,000 distinct CDR3 sequences, around 66% of them present only once. The template was RNA from unsorted bulk tissue. Donors were chemotherapy-naive, newly diagnosed lung cancer surgical patients in China, August–late 2014. The data are from a study of tumor and adjacent non-tumor tissue in lung cancer. In the study overall: Aged about 31 to 80 years, patients included fewer than 11 men and five or six women with stage I to III disease. On average, productive TCRbeta reads reached some 4.2 million per sample.

Germline V gene lookup returns CDR1 SGHDT and CDR2 YYEEEE. The CDR3 is 11 amino acids. General study findings and limits: Compared with tumor, normal lung showed significantly lower TCR diversity.

Material: lung tumor tissue. The chain links TRBV5-6 to TRBJ2-1; D is undetermined. The TCR sequence derives from a man aged 55 to 70 with small cell lung cancer. CDR3 sequence reads: CASSSQNDQFF. CDR3 nucleotides: TGTGCCAGCAGCTCTCAGAATGATCAGTTCTTC.